One and the same sample provided the 4 T cell receptor beta chains below, sequenced in a study of control samples from healthy donors and cancer patients. The assay was immunoSEQ multiplex PCR, and TCRdb's table has in-frame clones only and misses some. The sample records 150,000 to 180,000 clones, 93% being singletons. Source material: blood. The receptors originated from a man in his forties or fifties in good health.

The chain couples TRBV18 to TRBJ2-1; 7 bases map to TRBD2. V gave up 5 bases and J gave up 7 bases; unmatched junction bases: 8. The CDR3 length is 14 residues. The V gene's germline CDR1 is KGHSH and CDR2 LQKENI. The CDR3 DNA reads as TGTGCCAGCTCAGAGGGAGGGCCTATAAATGAGCAGTTCTTC. Protein sequence: CASSEGGPINEQFF.

V and J are TRBV28 and TRBJ2-1; D is undetermined. Germline lookup yields CDR1 MDHEN and CDR2 SYDVKM. CDR3 length: 14 amino acids. Trimming cost V 6 bases and J 2 bases, with 11 bases left between them. The DNA of the CDR3 is TGTGCCAGCAGGTTAAGTATAGCCTACAATGAGCAGTTCTTC. This codes for CASRLSIAYNEQFF.

V usage is TRBV3-1 (or the pseudogene TRBV3-2) and J usage is TRBJ2-2, with TRBD1 as a possible D gene (6 bases). The CDR3 contains 16 residues. Looked up from germline, CDR1 is LGHDT and CDR2 is YNNKEL (reference sequence). Trimming stripped 3 bases from V and 1 base from J, with 12 bases between. This CDR3 reads CASSQQGRMNTGELFF. The CDR3 DNA is TGTGCCAGCAGCCAGCAGGGGCGAATGAACACCGGGGAGCTGTTTTTT.

This clone appeared a single time. This sequence joins TRBV4-1 and TRBJ2-5, with D possibly being TRBD1 (5 bases). V lost 0 bases, J lost 1 base, and 9 bases lay in between. Germline assignment: CDR1 MGHRA and CDR2 YSYEKL. The CDR3 is 15 amino acids. CDR3 coding DNA: TGCGCCAGCAGCCAAGAAGGGGTGCCCCAAGAGACCCAGTACTTC. It is translated as CASSQEGVPQETQYF.